This TCR beta chain was sequenced during a study of blood T cell repertoires in COVID-19. Study-level background: Samples taken during acute and convalescent COVID-19 were collected in the United States, Italy and Spain. Nucleic acid was either cDNA or gDNA, and it came from T cells, B-cell-depleted T cells, or PBMCs.

Original handling: How many nucleated cells were present was estimated from reference gene primer amplification. The protocol was immunoSEQ multiplex PCR, while the TCRdb copy is restricted to in-frame clones and leaves out a portion. V, J and clone size are taken as reported in that table, and D and trimming were inferred from the DNA itself. This table holds some 95,000 clones, roughly 80% found once. Germline assignment: CDR1 GTSNPN and CDR2 SVGIG (reference sequence). Trimming cost V 0 bases and J 4 bases, with 7 bases left between them. The length of the CDR3 is 13 residues. The gene calls are TRBV30 and TRBJ1-3; D unresolved. Sequenced material: peripheral blood. This clonotype originated in a man over 45 who had recovered from COVID-19. The CDR3 DNA reads TGTGCCTGGAGTGTAAGCCAAGGAAACACCATATATTTT. Its protein is CAWSVSQGNTIYF.